This entry features one T cell receptor beta chain sequence. Germline is not matched at one junction end, which may reflect a read error. This CDR3 has 15 residues. This entry belongs to a study of T cells in Graves' hyperthyroidism and ophthalmopathy. Amplification of TCR beta CDR3 regions was performed using RNA transcripts as template. The HTBI primer set was used in a first-round RT-PCR of the TCR CDR3. Each CDR3 protein gets one entry after TCRdb re-called the multiplex PCR reads with MiXCR. Of a few hundred thousand distinct CDR3 sequences detected, just over 45% appear once; the ten largest clones hold more than 7%. Reasons for excluding patients were uncontrolled infection, other autoimmune disease, pregnancy or lactation.

The chain is built from TRBV12-3 or TRBV12-4 and TRBJ2-7; 11 positions match TRBD2. This TCR derives from a woman younger than 30 with Graves' hyperthyroidism. Sequences were obtained from peripheral blood or thyroid tissue (not recorded which). CDR3: CASSPGLAGYNEQHF. The CDR3 region has the DNA TGTGCCAGCAGTCCCGGACTAGCGGGTTACAATGAGCAGCACTTC.